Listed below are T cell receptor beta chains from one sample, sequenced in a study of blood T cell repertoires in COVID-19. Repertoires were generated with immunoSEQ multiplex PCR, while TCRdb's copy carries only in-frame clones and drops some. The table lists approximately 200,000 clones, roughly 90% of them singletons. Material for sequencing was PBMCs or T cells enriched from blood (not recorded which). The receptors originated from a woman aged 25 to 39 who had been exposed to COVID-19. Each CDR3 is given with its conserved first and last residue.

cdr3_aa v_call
CASSYGASQPQHF TRBV6-5
CASSTDGGAFF TRBV6-5
CASSPGVTNTGELFF TRBV7-7
CASSPLRGGTEAFF TRBV27
CASTNMGTTGRNQPQHF TRBV19
CASSLVVDSSSAGYTF TRBV7-9
CASSLGALADTEAFF TRBV5-1
CASSLTTSGGNTGELFF TRBV7-3
CASRTGDGNTIYF TRBV6-5
CASSLRLGAETQYF TRBV3-1/TRBV3-2
CSATGPMNTEAFF TRBV29-1
CASSAQGGTNEKLFF TRBV5-1
CASSRGLRTGGIDEQYF TRBV19
CASSLTGDRYEQFF TRBV5-1
CASSQDLTGAPYEQYF TRBV3-1/TRBV3-2
CASSLLGASGGKQYF TRBV7-2
CASSLVRTSGAVGELFF TRBV5-1
CAISEQIQGAAEAFF TRBV10-3
CASSAGQGANTEAFF TRBV5-1
CASSVGGKLTDTQYF TRBV9
CATSRVSGTDYTF TRBV15
CASSPRSSGTDTQYF TRBV18
CASSLTDSVGNTIYF TRBV11-3
CASSFPSVHEQYF TRBV7-2
CASSQNRDRGTGELFF TRBV18
CASIRDRGFETQYF TRBV2
CATSDPGVDGYTF TRBV24-1
CAISGPGHSYEQYF TRBV10-3
CASRLDKNTEAFF TRBV6-5
CAWSAATNSYNEQFF TRBV30
CASSSQGSDQPQHF TRBV21-1
CASSQTSGGPDTQYF TRBV3-1/TRBV3-2
CASSPQQGAGNTIYF TRBV18
CASRMTGEYGYTF TRBV5-1
CASSEKDRGSYEQYF TRBV6-1
CAWRKGGGPEAFF TRBV30
CASSFRENEQFF TRBV11-2
CASWGQGGTEAFF TRBV5-1
CAWSVLLRGDQETQYF TRBV30
CASSVEGLNDQPQHF TRBV9
CASTRGESSNQPQHF TRBV18
CASSLGSGSTDTQYF TRBV11-3